These 9 T cell receptor beta chains were sequenced from one sample in a study of cytomegalovirus exposure and HLA in healthy donors. The PCR made use of 60 Vbeta and 13 Jbeta primers. Only in-frame clones appear in the TCRdb table, and some are missing; sequencing was by immunoSEQ multiplex PCR. The sample has approximately 110,000 clones; over 60% are singletons. Sample: PBMCs. Source of these receptors: a man aged 50-60 years in good health and CMV-seronegative.

This clone appeared a single time. This sequence joins TRBV11-2 and TRBJ2-5; tentatively, D is TRBD2 (6 bases). The closer fit of TRBJ2-7 to the DNA end suggests the J call may be wrong. CDR1 SGHAT and CDR2 FQNNGV come from the germline V gene. This CDR3 spans 14 amino acids. The CDR3 is CASMEGTANHEQYF. CDR3 nucleotide sequence: TGTGCCAGCATGGAGGGGACGGCTAACCACGAGCAGTACTTC.

The chain is built from TRBV6-1 and TRBJ1-2, with unresolved D. This CDR3 has 12 residues. Germline values: CDR1 MNHNS, CDR2 SASEGT. CDR3 residues: CVLSGTNYGYTF. Written as DNA, the CDR3 is TGTGTCCTTTCCGGGACTAACTATGGCTACACCTTC.

This chain links TRBV4-1 with TRBJ1-2; no reliable D call. The V end lost 0 bases, the J end lost 4 bases, and 6 bases lay between the germline ends. In germline, CDR1 is MGHRA, CDR2 YSYEKL. The CDR3 is 13 amino acids. The CDR3 region is CASSQDGPYGYTF. The DNA for the CDR3 is TGCGCCAGCAGCCAAGATGGGCCCTATGGCTACACCTTC.

The chain combines TRBV5-8 with TRBJ1-5; D is perhaps TRBD1 (6 bases). CDR3 length equals 13 residues. V dropped 3 bases and J dropped 7 bases, with 11 bases sitting between them. Germline V gene sequence: CDR1 SGHTS, CDR2 YDEGEE. In DNA form, the CDR3 reads TGTGCCAGCAGCTGGACAGAGAGCCAGCCCCAGCATTTT. Translation gives CASSWTESQPQHF.

The genes are TRBV5-1 and TRBJ2-1, with D possibly matching TRBD2 (6 bases). CDR1 is SGHRS and CDR2 is YFSETQ in the germline V gene. V was shortened by 4 bases and J by 7 bases, with 15 bases between the two germline ends. There are 14 residues in the CDR3. The CDR3 loop is CASSRGEVGNEQFF. Written as DNA, the CDR3 is TGCGCCAGCAGCCGCGGGGAAGTGGGGAATGAGCAGTTCTTC.

The V call is TRBV7-9, the J call TRBJ2-2; D is unclear. The CDR3 loop spans 15 amino acids. V was trimmed by 4 bases and J by 4 bases, leaving 13 bases between them. The germline V gene has CDR1 SEHNR and CDR2 FQNEAQ (reference sequence). The CDR3 region has the DNA TGTGCCAGCAGCTCCAGTGGGCAGAGCACCGGGGAGCTGTTTTTT. Translation gives CASSSSGQSTGELFF.

The chain links TRBV5-4 to TRBJ2-7; 7 bases fit TRBD1. This CDR3 contains 14 residues. The ends lost 3 bases at V and 3 bases at J; junction bases unmatched: 6. Germline V gene sequence: CDR1 SGHNT, CDR2 YYREEE (reference sequence). CDR3: CASSSPRTGYEQYF. The CDR3 bases are TGTGCCAGCAGCTCCCCAAGGACAGGCTACGAGCAGTACTTC.

V gene TRBV5-4 combines with J gene TRBJ1-1; TRBD1 agrees at 8 bases. Germline V gene lookup returns CDR1 SGHNT and CDR2 YYREEE (reference sequence). Trimming removed 3 bases from V and 0 bases from J; junction bases left unmatched: 4. CDR3 length: 15 amino acids. This CDR3 reads CASSWGQDLNTEAFF. The CDR3 region has the DNA TGTGCCAGCAGCTGGGGACAGGACCTGAACACTGAAGCTTTCTTT.

This clone was counted only a few times. The chain uses TRBV10-3 and TRBJ2-3; 9 bases match TRBD1. The germline V gene has CDR1 ENHRY and CDR2 SYGVKD. This CDR3 region has 14 residues. The ends lost 5 bases at V and 4 bases at J; junction bases unmatched: 4. The CDR3 region has the DNA TGTGCCATCAGTTCGGACAGGGGAGCAGATACGCAGTATTTT. This sequence encodes CAISSDRGADTQYF.